Reported below is one TCR beta chain. The sample holds a few counts of this clonotype. It has no known antigen specificity. Base quality data are lacking; no much larger clone is found one base away. The CDR3 runs 14 residues from the cysteine to the phenylalanine. Of the read, only the CDR3 DNA is kept; its 42 bases are in frame from base 1. The trim is 3 bases for V and 4 bases for J, with a gap of 9 bases between the germline ends. CDR1 is given as SGHTA and CDR2 as FQGNSA, both from the germline V gene. This specimen comes from a study of T cells after yellow fever vaccination (dated by TCRdb to between 2018 and 2020). Regarding the study in general: The SMART-Seq v4 Ultra Low Input RNA kit was used to prepare libraries from fractions with low cell numbers. To follow T-cell clones before and after primary and booster YFV17D yellow fever vaccination, bulk TCR alpha and beta repertoires were sequenced over time. Two healthy male donors, one aged 18 to 30 and one aged 30 to 40 years, made up the cohort. Blood samples were taken at several timepoints before and after primary and secondary immunization, and bulk PBMC replicates and cell subsets were isolated. Results and caveats for the whole study, not just this receptor: Most clones expanded after primary vaccination (around 96% of CD4 and 88% of CD8) were re-detected after the booster, suggesting that broad memory maintenance occurred. Because the study included only a couple of donors, the extent to which the findings can be generalized is limited. Compared with the primary T-cell response, the secondary T-cell response was weaker but faster, peaking on day 5 rather than day 15. Computational filtering was required because FACS-sorted repertoires could contain abundant contaminating clonotypes from the bulk population. A small share of clonotypes was detected in both CD4 and CD8 compartments, with the overlap likely arising from convergent recombination.

TCR cDNA was made using 5'RACE template switching, a step that added a universal primer site and unique molecular identifiers. cDNA synthesis was primed from both the TCR alpha and TCR beta constant segments. Libraries were amplified in two PCR steps, with sample barcodes and sequencing adapters added in the second step. Sequencing of libraries was done on Illumina HiSeq 2500 (2x100 bp) or NovaSeq (2x150 bp). As for how the authors treated the data: MIGEC was used to demultiplex reads and collapse the reads into UMI consensus sequences, and MiXCR was used for V(D)J alignment. Vaccine-responding clonotypes were identified with edgeR using replicate PBMC samples, with FDR below 0.01 and a log2 fold change above 5 up to day 15 being required. CD4 or CD8 identity was assigned to each bulk clonotype according to whether the clonotype was present at higher abundance in the sequenced CD4 repertoire or the sequenced CD8 repertoire. The public reads were run again by TCRdb, first through fastp at Q25 and then through MiXCR, and only productive beta chains were kept. Every distinct CDR3 protein forms one entry, paired with its most common genes and DNA. TCRdb assigned the V and J calls; the authors' analysis was not used. In all, the sample holds about 370,000 distinct CDR3 sequences, and around a tenth of those were seen once. The top ten clones comprise more than 15% of the sample.

What the treatment or condition label conveys for this sample: live attenuated yellow fever vaccine strain. At each blood-draw timepoint, two biological replicates of bulk PBMCs were obtained. PBMCs were isolated from peripheral blood using a standard Ficoll-Paque protocol. TriZol was used to extract RNA from bulk PBMCs, from CD4 and CD8 fractions, and from dextramer-positive and dextramer-negative fractions. The sequencing used PBMCs, collected on the day of the first yellow fever vaccination. This sequence was found in a man between 18 and 29 years old who received the YFV17D yellow fever vaccine. This chain is built from TRBV7-2 and TRBJ1-4; the D gene is perhaps TRBD1, from 6 matching bases. For the CDR3, the sequence is CASSLDRYNEKLFF. In nucleotide form, the sequence is TGTGCCAGCAGCTTGGACAGATATAATGAAAAACTGTTTTTT.